Below are 20 T cell receptor beta chains sequenced from a single sample in a study of cytomegalovirus exposure and HLA in healthy donors. PCR employed 60 Vbeta and 13 Jbeta primers. Assay used: immunoSEQ multiplex PCR; TCRdb lists only in-frame clones, some missing. This sample carries around 130,000 clones, about two thirds of them seen once, and the ten largest clones take 2.9%. Material: PBMCs. Receptor source: a human donor in good health.

V is TRBV6-5 and J is TRBJ1-1; 8 positions agree with TRBD1. Germline CDR1 and CDR2: MNHEY and SVGAGI. V was pared by 6 bases and J by 1 base, with 7 bases of the junction left unmatched. This CDR3 is built from 15 residues. The DNA for the CDR3 is TGTGCCAGCAGCAAAAACAGGGGGGAGAACACTGAAGCTTTCTTT. This gives the protein CASSKNRGENTEAFF.

The chain carries TRBV7-9 and TRBJ2-7; 7 positions match TRBD2. Germline V gene data show CDR1 as SEHNR and CDR2 as FQNEAQ (reference sequence). V lost 0 bases, J lost 6 bases, and 5 bases stayed unmatched. This CDR3 spans 14 amino acids. CDR3 protein: CASSLAMASGEQYF. Written as DNA, the CDR3 is TGTGCCAGCAGCTTAGCGATGGCTAGCGGCGAGCAGTACTTC. The variable domain in full, completed from reference TRBV7-9 and TRBJ2-7, reads DTGVSQNPRHKITKRGQNVTFRCDPISEHNRLYWYRQTLGQGPEFLTYFQNEAQLEKSRLLSDRFSAERPKGSFSTLEIQRTEQGDSAMYLCASSLAMASGEQYFGPGTRLTVT.

The chain recombines TRBV2 with TRBJ1-3; D is possibly TRBD1 (5 bases). The germline gives CDR1 SNHLY, CDR2 FYNNEI. This CDR3 has 16 amino acids. Trimming took off 6 bases at V and 2 bases at J, with 17 bases between the two ends. For the CDR3, the DNA is TGTGCCAGCAGCCAAATGGACACTTTGCCTGGAAACACCATATATTTT. Residues: CASSQMDTLPGNTIYF.

The chain has TRBV10-3 and TRBJ1-1; TRBD1 might be the D (5 bases). Trimming cost V 4 bases and J 3 bases, with 21 bases left between them. Looked up from germline, CDR1 is ENHRY and CDR2 is SYGVKD. The CDR3 spans 17 residues. This CDR3 is CAISGVGVVQGDTEAFF. CDR3 DNA: TGTGCCATCAGTGGGGTTGGAGTCGTTCAAGGGGACACTGAAGCTTTCTTT.

The chain carries TRBV5-5 and TRBJ2-7; TRBD1 matches 8 bases. With V trimmed by 0 bases and J by 1 base, 3 bases remained unmatched. Germline CDR1 SGHKS, CDR2 YYEKEE (reference sequence). The CDR3 runs to 15 residues. The CDR3 sequence: CASSLVGQGSYEQYF. As DNA, the CDR3 is TGTGCCAGCAGCTTGGTAGGACAGGGTTCCTACGAGCAGTACTTC.

This chain uses TRBV7-9 with TRBJ2-7; no definite D call. The V and J ends lost 4 bases and 5 bases respectively, with 18 bases between them. Per germline, CDR1 SEHNR and CDR2 FQNEAQ (reference sequence). The length of the CDR3 is 15 residues. The CDR3 DNA is TGTGCCAGCAGCTCCGACATCTTCGCAGACCACGAGCAGTACTTC. The encoded protein is CASSSDIFADHEQYF.

The chain recombines TRBV7-7 with TRBJ2-2; 7 bases map to TRBD2. The V gene end was trimmed by 5 bases and the J gene end by 0 bases; junction bases not matched to a gene: 6. The V gene's germline CDR1 is SSHAT and CDR2 FNYEAQ (reference sequence). The CDR3 is made up of 16 amino acids. CDR3: CASSRKRGSNTGELFF. CDR3 sequence (DNA): TGTGCCAGCAGCCGAAAGCGGGGATCGAACACCGGGGAGCTGTTTTTT.

The V and J genes are TRBV11-3 and TRBJ1-6; the D gene is possibly TRBD1 (5 bases). The ends were cut back, 5 bases at V and 8 bases at J, with 16 bases in the middle. CDR3 length: 15 amino acids. Germline V CDR1 and CDR2: SGHNT, YENEEA. CDR3 residues: CASSPQGAPDSPLHF. CDR3 in DNA: TGTGCCAGCAGCCCACAAGGGGCACCGGATTCACCCCTCCACTTT.

The chain is built from TRBV7-3 and TRBJ1-1; D perhaps matches TRBD1 (5 bases). There are 14 residues in the CDR3. Germline V gives CDR1 SGHTA, CDR2 FQGTGA. The V end lost 3 bases, the J end lost 5 bases, and 13 bases lay between the germline ends. The chain's CDR3 is CASSLAGGRTEAFF. DNA of the CDR3: TGTGCCAGCAGCTTGGCGGGGGGTAGGACTGAAGCTTTCTTT.

The V and J genes are TRBV19 and TRBJ1-5; tentatively, D is TRBD1 (5 bases). The ends were cut back, 4 bases at V and 7 bases at J, with 11 bases in the middle. Germline-derived CDR1 and CDR2 are LNHDA and SQIVND (reference sequence). The CDR3 totals 13 residues. In DNA, the CDR3 is TGTGCCAGTAGTAGGGGGGGAGAGCAGCCCCAGCATTTT. As protein: CASSRGGEQPQHF.

The chain links TRBV10-3 to TRBJ1-2; TRBD1 might be the D (6 bases). Trimming took off 2 bases at V and 4 bases at J, with 20 bases between the two ends. From germline, CDR1 is ENHRY and CDR2 SYGVKD. The CDR3 consists of 17 residues. CDR3 nucleotide sequence: TGTGCCATCAGTGAGACCCCGCGGGGGGGCAGAGGCTATGGCTACACCTTC. This sequence encodes CAISETPRGGRGYGYTF.

The rearrangement links TRBV6-6 to TRBJ2-3; no definite D call. Germline CDR1 reads MNHNY; CDR2 reads SVGAGI (reference sequence). This CDR3 has 14 amino acids. Trimming pared 7 bases from V and 2 bases from J, leaving 13 bases between. The CDR3 region is CASTPNSLTDTQYF. The DNA of the CDR3 is TGTGCCAGCACTCCAAATAGCCTCACAGATACGCAGTATTTT.

The rearrangement uses TRBV9 and TRBJ2-5, with TRBD2 matching 12 bases. The CDR3 has 18 amino acids. V dropped 0 bases and J dropped 5; count of bases not matched to a gene: 11. Germline values: CDR1 SGDLS, CDR2 YYNGEE. The CDR3 bases are TGTGCCAGCAGCGTAGTAGGTATCCTAGCGGGAGGGTTGGAGACCCAGTACTTC. The encoded protein is CASSVVGILAGGLETQYF.

This clone was detected many times. The chain links TRBV7-2 to TRBJ1-1, with D perhaps TRBD1 (6 bases). V shed 5 bases and J shed 1 base, with 17 bases lying between them. Germline V gene lookup returns CDR1 SGHTA and CDR2 FQGNSA. The CDR3 has 16 amino acids. CDR3 residues: CASSLTYDRWNTEAFF. In DNA form, the CDR3 reads TGTGCCAGCAGCCTCACATATGACAGGTGGAACACTGAAGCTTTCTTT.

V is TRBV4-3 and J is TRBJ1-1; D uncertain. V lost 1 base and J 4 bases, leaving 10 bases between the germline ends. Germline CDR1 reads LGHNA; CDR2 reads YSLEER. The CDR3 contains 14 residues. The CDR3 DNA reads as TGCGCCAGCAGCCAAGGCATGATGAGCACTGAAGCTTTCTTT. Its translation: CASSQGMMSTEAFF.

The rearrangement uses TRBV9 and TRBJ2-3, with a weak D call TRBD1 (6 bases). This CDR3 is built from 15 residues. The V end was cut by 0 bases, the J end by 1 base, with 9 bases between. Germline V gives CDR1 SGDLS, CDR2 YYNGEE. In nucleotides, the CDR3 is TGTGCCAGCAGCGTAGAGGGGGAGCGCACAGATACGCAGTATTTT. Translating it yields CASSVEGERTDTQYF.

The chain couples TRBV30 to TRBJ1-2, with 9 bases that match TRBD1. This CDR3 is built from 13 residues. V shed 4 bases and J 3 bases; nucleotides not matched to a gene: 3. Germline CDR1 and CDR2: GTSNPN and SVGIG (reference sequence). The DNA of the CDR3 is TGTGCCTGGACCAGGACAGGGGACTATGGCTACACCTTC. Its protein is CAWTRTGDYGYTF. Combining the CDR3 with reference TRBV30 and TRBJ1-2 gives the whole variable domain SQTIHQWPATLVQPVGSPLSLECTVEGTSNPNLYWYRQAAGRGLQLLFYSVGIGQISSEVPQNLSASRPQDRQFILSSKKLLLSDSGFYLCAWTRTGDYGYTFGSGTRLTVV.

The chain uses TRBV7-2 and TRBJ1-1; 7 bases match TRBD1. The CDR3 has 16 residues. Trimming removed 0 bases from V and 6 bases from J; junction bases left unmatched: 10. The germline V gene encodes CDR1 SGHTA and CDR2 FQGNSA. In nucleotides, the CDR3 is TGTGCCAGCAGCTTAGCGCAGACAGGGCCCTCCTCTGAAGCTTTCTTT. The encoded protein is CASSLAQTGPSSEAFF.

The chain employs TRBV27 and TRBJ2-5, with TRBD2 matching over 9 bases. There are 16 residues in the CDR3. Trimming took 2 bases from V and 5 from J; bases not matched to a gene: 9. Germline loops: CDR1 MNHEY, CDR2 SMNVEV (reference sequence). The CDR3, as DNA: TGTGCCAGCAGTTTAACGGCTAGCGGGAATAGGGAGACCCAGTACTTC. This translates into CASSLTASGNRETQYF.

The chain joins TRBV4-3 to TRBJ2-2; TRBD2 aligns across 10 bases. The V and J ends lost 1 base and 6 bases, in that order; junction bases with no gene match: 8. Looked up from germline, CDR1 is LGHNA and CDR2 is YSLEER. The CDR3 is 17 amino acids. The CDR3 here is CASSQGGSGRLAGELFF. CDR3 sequence (DNA): TGCGCCAGCAGCCAAGGGGGTAGCGGGAGGCTGGCCGGGGAGCTGTTTTTT.